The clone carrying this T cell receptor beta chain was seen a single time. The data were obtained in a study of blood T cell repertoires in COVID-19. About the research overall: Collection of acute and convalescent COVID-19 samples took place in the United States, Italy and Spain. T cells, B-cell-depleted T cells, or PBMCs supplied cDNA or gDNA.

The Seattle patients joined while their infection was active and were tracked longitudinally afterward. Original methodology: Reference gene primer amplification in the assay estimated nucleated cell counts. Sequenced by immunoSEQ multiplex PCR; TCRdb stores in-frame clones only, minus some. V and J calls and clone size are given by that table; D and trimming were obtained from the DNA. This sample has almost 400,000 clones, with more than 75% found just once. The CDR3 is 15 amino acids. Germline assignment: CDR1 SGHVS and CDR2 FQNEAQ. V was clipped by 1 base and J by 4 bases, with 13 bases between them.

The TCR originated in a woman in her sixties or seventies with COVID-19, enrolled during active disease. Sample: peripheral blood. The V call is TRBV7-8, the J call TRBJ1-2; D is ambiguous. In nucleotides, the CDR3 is TGTGCCAGCAGCTTAGAGGCGGCGCAGATCTATGGCTACACCTTC. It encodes CASSLEAAQIYGYTF. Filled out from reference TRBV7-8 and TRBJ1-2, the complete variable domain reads GAGVSQSPRYKVAKRGQDVALRCDPISGHVSLFWYQQALGQGPEFLTYFQNEAQLDKSGLPSDRFFAERPEGSVSTLKIQRTQQEDSAVYLCASSLEAAQIYGYTFGSGTRLTVV.